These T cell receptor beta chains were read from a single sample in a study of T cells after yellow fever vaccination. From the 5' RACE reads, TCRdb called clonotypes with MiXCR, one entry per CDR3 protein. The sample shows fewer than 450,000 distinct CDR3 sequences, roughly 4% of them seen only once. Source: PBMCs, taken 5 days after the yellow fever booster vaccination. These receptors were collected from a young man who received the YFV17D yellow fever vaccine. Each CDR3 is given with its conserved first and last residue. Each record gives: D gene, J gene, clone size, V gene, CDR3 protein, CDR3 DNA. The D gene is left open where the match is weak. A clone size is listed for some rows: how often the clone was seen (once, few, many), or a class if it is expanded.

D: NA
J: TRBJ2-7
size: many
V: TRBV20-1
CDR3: CSASVDGHEQYF
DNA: TGCAGTGCTAGTGTTGATGGCCACGAGCAGTACTTC

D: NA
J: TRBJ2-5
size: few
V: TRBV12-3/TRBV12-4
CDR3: CASRFGDGETQYF
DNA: TGTGCCAGCAGGTTTGGGGACGGGGAGACCCAGTACTTC

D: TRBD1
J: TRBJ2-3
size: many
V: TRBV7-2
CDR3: CASSLDRGTDTQYF
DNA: TGTGCCAGCAGCCTAGACAGGGGCACAGATACGCAGTATTTT

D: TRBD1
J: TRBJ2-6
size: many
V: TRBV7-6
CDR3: CASSRGQLSSGANVLTF
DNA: TGTGCCAGCAGCCGGGGACAGCTGAGCTCTGGGGCCAACGTCCTGACTTTC

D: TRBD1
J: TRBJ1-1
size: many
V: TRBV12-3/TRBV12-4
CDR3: CASGFTGDTEAFF
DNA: TGTGCCAGCGGATTTACAGGGGACACTGAAGCTTTCTTT

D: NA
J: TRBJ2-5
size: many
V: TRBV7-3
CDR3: CASSLTGTTETQYF
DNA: TGTGCCAGCAGCTTAACGGGGACCACGGAGACCCAGTACTTC

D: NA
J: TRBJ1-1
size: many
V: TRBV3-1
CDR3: CASSRLDEAFF
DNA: TGTGCCAGCAGCCGCCTGGATGAAGCTTTCTTT

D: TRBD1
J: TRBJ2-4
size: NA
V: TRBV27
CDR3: CASSPLFRGPVGNIQYF
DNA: TGTGCCAGCAGTCCCCTCTTCAGGGGGCCGGTAGGAAACATTCAGTACTTC

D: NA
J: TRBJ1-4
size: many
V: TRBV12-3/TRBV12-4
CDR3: CASSLVGGNEKLFF
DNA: TGTGCCAGCAGTTTAGTTGGCGGGAATGAAAAACTGTTTTTT

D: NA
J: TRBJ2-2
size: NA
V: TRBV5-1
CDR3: CASSHTRTGELFF
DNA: TGCGCCAGCAGCCACACTAGAACCGGGGAGCTGTTTTTT

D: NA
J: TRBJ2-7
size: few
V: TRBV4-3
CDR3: CASSPRGASSYEQYF
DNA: TGCGCCAGCAGCCCCCGGGGGGCCAGCTCCTACGAGCAGTACTTC

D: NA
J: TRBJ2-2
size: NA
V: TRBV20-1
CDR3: CSARETRKTGIGFGTGELFF
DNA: TGCAGTGCTAGAGAAACCCGAAAGACAGGTATCGGGTTCGGCACCGGGGAGCTGTTTTTT

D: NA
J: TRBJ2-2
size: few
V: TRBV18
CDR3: CASSPGLSTGELFF
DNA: TGTGCCAGCTCACCGGGCCTTTCCACCGGGGAGCTGTTTTTT

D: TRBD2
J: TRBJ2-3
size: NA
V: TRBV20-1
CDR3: CSARVLAGGPSYTQYF
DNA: TGCAGTGCTAGAGTACTAGCGGGGGGGCCTTCTTATACGCAGTATTTT

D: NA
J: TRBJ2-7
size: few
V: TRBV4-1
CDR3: CASSPRAGTLDSYEQYF
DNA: TGCGCCAGCAGCCCCCGAGCCGGGACACTAGACTCCTACGAGCAGTACTTC

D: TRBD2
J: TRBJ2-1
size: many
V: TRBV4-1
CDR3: CASSLLAGAIGNEQFF
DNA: TGCGCCAGCAGCCTGCTAGCGGGGGCCATTGGGAATGAGCAGTTCTTC

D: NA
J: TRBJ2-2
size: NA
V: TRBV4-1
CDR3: CASSQAGARSGELFF
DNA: TGCGCCAGCAGCCAAGCGGGGGCTCGGAGCGGGGAGCTGTTTTTT

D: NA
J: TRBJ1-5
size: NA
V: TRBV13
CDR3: CASSLGVQRPQHF
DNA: TGTGCCAGCAGCTTGGGAGTCCAGCGGCCCCAGCATTTT

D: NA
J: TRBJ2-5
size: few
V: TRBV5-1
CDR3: CASSGDPQETQYF
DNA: TGCGCCAGCAGTGGAGATCCGCAAGAGACCCAGTACTTC

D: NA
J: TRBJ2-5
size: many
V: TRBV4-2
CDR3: CASSQDPGTLGETQYF
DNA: TGTGCCAGCAGCCAAGATCCCGGGACTCTAGGAGAGACCCAGTACTTC

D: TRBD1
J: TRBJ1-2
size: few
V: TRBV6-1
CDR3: CASSVGPGGNYGYTF
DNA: TGTGCCAGCAGTGTCGGGCCAGGGGGTAACTATGGCTACACCTTC

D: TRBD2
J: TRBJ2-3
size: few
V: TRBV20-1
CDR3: CSATWPGGPADTQYF
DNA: TGCAGTGCTACTTGGCCGGGGGGACCCGCAGATACGCAGTATTTT

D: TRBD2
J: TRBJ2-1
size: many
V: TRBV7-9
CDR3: CASSTPRGTSANEQFF
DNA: TGTGCCAGCAGCACCCCCCGGGGGACTAGCGCCAATGAGCAGTTCTTC

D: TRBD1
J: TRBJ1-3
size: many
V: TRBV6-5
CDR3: CASSSYTGVTSGNTIYF
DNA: TGTGCCAGCAGTTCCTATACAGGGGTGACCTCTGGAAACACCATATATTTT

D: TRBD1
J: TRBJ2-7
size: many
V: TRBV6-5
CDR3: CATFPGQGGYEQYF
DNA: TGTGCTACCTTCCCAGGACAGGGCGGTTACGAGCAGTACTTC

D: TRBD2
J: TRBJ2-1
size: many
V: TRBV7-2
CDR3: CASSLSSGGLYEQFF
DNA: TGTGCCAGCAGCTTAAGTAGCGGGGGGCTGTATGAGCAGTTCTTC

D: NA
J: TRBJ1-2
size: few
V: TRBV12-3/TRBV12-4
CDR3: CASTPGPRNYGYTF
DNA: TGTGCCAGCACACCGGGACCGAGAAACTATGGCTACACCTTC

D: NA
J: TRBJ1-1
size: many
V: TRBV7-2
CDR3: CASSPKGHYTEAFF
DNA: TGTGCCAGCAGCCCAAAGGGACACTACACTGAAGCTTTCTTT

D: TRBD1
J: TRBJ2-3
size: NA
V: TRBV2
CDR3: CASSERPGQVPQDTDTQYF
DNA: TGTGCCAGCAGTGAACGACCGGGACAGGTACCACAGGACACAGATACGCAGTATTTT

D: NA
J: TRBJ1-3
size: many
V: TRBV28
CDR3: CASSLGVSGNTIYF
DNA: TGTGCCAGCAGTTTGGGTGTGAGTGGAAACACCATATATTTT

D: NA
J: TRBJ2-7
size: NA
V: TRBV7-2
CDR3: CASSLATGVPYEQYF
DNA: TGTGCCAGCAGCTTAGCGACTGGGGTCCCCTACGAGCAGTACTTC

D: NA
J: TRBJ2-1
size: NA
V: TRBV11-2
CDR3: CASSLGGTPYNEQFF
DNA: TGTGCCAGCAGCTTAGGCGGGACCCCTTACAATGAGCAGTTCTTC

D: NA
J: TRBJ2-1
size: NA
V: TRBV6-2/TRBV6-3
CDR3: CASSYPGGEQFF
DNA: TGTGCCAGCAGTTACCCCGGGGGTGAGCAGTTCTTC

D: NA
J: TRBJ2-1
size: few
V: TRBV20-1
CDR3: CSAMTELYQQGRSRNEQFF
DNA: TGCAGTGCCATGACCGAACTATATCAACAGGGTCGGTCGAGGAATGAGCAGTTCTTC

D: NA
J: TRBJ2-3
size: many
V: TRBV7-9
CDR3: CASSARAVSKADTQYF
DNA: TGTGCCAGCAGCGCTAGAGCGGTCTCTAAGGCAGATACGCAGTATTTT

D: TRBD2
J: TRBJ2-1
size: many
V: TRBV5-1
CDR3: CASSASGAYNEQFF
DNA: TGCGCCAGCAGCGCTAGCGGGGCCTACAATGAGCAGTTCTTC

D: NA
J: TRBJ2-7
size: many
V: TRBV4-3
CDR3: CASSQGLVSYEQYF
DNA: TGCGCCAGCAGCCAAGGGCTAGTCTCCTACGAGCAGTACTTC

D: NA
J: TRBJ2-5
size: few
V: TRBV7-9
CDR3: CASSLVRPFPGSETQYF
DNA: TGTGCCAGCAGCTTAGTGAGGCCTTTTCCGGGTTCGGAGACCCAGTACTTC

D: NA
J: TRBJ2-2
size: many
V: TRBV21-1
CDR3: CASSRVAGSNTGELFF
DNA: TGTGCCAGCAGCCGGGTCGCGGGGTCGAACACCGGGGAGCTGTTTTTT

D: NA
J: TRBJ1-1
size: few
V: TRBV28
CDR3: CASKPLSTEAFF
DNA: TGTGCCAGCAAACCCCTGAGCACTGAAGCTTTCTTT

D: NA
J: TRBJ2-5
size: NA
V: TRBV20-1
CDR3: CSAERWRRPQETQYF
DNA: TGCAGTGCCGAGAGATGGAGGAGGCCCCAAGAGACCCAGTACTTC

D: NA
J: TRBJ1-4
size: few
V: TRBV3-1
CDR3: CASSPHAPEKLFF
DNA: TGTGCCAGCAGCCCTCACGCCCCCGAAAAACTGTTTTTT

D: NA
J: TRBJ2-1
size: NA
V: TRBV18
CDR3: CASSPSTGNEQFF
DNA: TGTGCCAGCTCACCGTCGACGGGCAATGAGCAGTTCTTC

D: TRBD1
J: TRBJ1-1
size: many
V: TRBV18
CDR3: CASSPRGGQGATEAFF
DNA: TGTGCCAGCTCACCACGGGGGGGACAGGGAGCCACTGAAGCTTTCTTT

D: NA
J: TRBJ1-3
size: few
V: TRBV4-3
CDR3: CASSQAPSPGYSGNTIYF
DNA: TGCGCCAGCAGCCAAGCCCCCTCCCCTGGGTACTCTGGAAACACCATATATTTT

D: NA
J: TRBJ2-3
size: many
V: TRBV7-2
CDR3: CASSLSPLDTQYF
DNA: TGTGCCAGCAGCTTATCCCCCCTAGATACGCAGTATTTT

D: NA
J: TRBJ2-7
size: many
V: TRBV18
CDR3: CASSPPSAGGSYEQYF
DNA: TGTGCCAGCTCACCCCCGTCCGCTGGAGGATCCTACGAGCAGTACTTC

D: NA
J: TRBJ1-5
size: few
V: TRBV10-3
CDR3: CAISEMGSNQPQHF
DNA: TGTGCCATCAGTGAAATGGGTAGCAATCAGCCCCAGCATTTT

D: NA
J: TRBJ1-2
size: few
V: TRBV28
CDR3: CASSPEDRPMGYTF
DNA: TGTGCCAGCAGTCCCGAAGACAGACCCATGGGCTACACCTTC

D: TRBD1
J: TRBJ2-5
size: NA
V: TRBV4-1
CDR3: CASSQDLTGAEGETQYF
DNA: TGCGCCAGCAGCCAAGATCTTACAGGGGCCGAGGGGGAGACCCAGTACTTC

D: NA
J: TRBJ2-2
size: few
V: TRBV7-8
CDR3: CASSPSRGVHTGELFF
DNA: TGTGCCAGCAGCCCTAGCAGGGGGGTGCACACCGGGGAGCTGTTTTTT

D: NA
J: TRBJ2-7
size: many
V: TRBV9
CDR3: CASSEGETTYEQYF
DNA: TGTGCCAGCAGCGAGGGGGAAACCACCTACGAGCAGTACTTC